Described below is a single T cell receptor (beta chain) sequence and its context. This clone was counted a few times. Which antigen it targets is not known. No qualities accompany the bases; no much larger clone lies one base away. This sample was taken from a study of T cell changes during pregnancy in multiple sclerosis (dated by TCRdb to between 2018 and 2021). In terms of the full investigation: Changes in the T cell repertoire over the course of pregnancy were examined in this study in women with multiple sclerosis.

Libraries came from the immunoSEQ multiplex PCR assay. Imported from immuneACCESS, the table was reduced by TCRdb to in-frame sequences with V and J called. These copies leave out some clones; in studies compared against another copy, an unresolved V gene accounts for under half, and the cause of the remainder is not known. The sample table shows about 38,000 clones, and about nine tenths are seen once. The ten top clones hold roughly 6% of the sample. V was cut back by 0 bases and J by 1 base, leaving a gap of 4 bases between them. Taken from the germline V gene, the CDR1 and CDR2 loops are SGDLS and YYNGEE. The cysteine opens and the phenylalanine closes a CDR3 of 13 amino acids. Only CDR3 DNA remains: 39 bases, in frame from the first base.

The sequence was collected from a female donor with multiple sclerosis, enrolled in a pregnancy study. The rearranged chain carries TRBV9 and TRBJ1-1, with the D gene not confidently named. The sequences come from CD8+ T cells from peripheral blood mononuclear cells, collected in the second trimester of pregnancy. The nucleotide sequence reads TGTGCCAGCAGCGTAGGAGCGAACACTGAAGCTTTCTTT. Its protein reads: CASSVGANTEAFF.